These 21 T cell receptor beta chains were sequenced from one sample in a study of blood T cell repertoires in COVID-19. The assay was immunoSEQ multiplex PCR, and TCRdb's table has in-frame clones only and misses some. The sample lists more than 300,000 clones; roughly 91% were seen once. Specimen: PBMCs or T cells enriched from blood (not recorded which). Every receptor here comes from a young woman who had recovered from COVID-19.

CDR3 residues: CASSNFAGDEKLFF. CDR3 sequence (DNA): TGTGCCAGCAGCAACTTTGCTGGTGATGAAAAACTGTTTTTT. The chain carries TRBV3-1 (or the pseudogene TRBV3-2) and TRBJ1-4; D is undetermined. Germline loops: CDR1 LGHDT, CDR2 YNNKEL (reference sequence). The CDR3 sequence is 14 residues long. Trimming pared 5 bases from V and 6 bases from J, leaving 13 bases between.

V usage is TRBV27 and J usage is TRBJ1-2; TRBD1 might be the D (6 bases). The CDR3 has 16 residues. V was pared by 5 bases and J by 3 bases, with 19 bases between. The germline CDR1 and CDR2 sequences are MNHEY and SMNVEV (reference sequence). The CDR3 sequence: CASSTVRDNPYYGYTF. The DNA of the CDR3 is TGTGCCAGCAGTACAGTCCGGGACAACCCCTACTATGGCTACACCTTC.

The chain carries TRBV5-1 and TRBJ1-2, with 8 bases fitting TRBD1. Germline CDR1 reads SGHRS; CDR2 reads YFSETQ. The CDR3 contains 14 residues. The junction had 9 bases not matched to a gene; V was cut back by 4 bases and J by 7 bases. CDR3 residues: CASSPGQGGGGYTF. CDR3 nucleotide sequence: TGCGCCAGCAGCCCCGGACAGGGCGGCGGTGGCTACACCTTC. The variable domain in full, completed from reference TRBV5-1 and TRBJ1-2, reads KAGVTQTPRYLIKTRGQQVTLSCSPISGHRSVSWYQQTPGQGLQFLFEYFSETQRNKGNFPGRFSGRQFSNSRSEMNVSTLELGDSALYLCASSPGQGGGGYTFGSGTRLTVV.

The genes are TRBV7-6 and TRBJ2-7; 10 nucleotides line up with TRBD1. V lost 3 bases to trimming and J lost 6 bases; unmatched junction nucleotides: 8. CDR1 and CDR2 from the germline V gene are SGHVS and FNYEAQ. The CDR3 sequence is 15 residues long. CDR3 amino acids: CASSFTGTGEGEQYF. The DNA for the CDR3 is TGTGCCAGCAGCTTCACCGGGACAGGGGAAGGCGAGCAGTACTTC.

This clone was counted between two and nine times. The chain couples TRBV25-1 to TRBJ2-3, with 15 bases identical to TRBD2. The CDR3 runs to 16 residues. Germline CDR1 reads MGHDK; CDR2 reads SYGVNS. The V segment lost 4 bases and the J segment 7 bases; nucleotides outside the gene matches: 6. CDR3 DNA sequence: TGTGCCAGCAGTGGTTGGACTAGCGGGGGGGCAAATACGCAGTATTTT. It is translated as CASSGWTSGGANTQYF. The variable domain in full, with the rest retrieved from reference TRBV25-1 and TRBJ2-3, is EADIYQTPRYLVIGTGKKITLECSQTMGHDKMYWYQQDPGMELHLIHYSYGVNSTEKGDLSSESTVSRIRTEHFPLTLESARPSHTSQYLCASSGWTSGGANTQYFGPGTRLTVL.

The CDR3 is CASSPALGSQPQHF. The CDR3 DNA reads as TGTGCCAGCAGTCCGGCCTTGGGCTCTCAGCCCCAGCATTTT. The V and J genes are TRBV27 and TRBJ1-5, with D unresolved. The CDR3 length is 14 residues. The germline V gene has CDR1 MNHEY and CDR2 SMNVEV (reference sequence). Trimming stripped 5 bases from V and 6 bases from J, with 14 bases between.

The CDR3 sequence is CASSETALDQPQHF. The CDR3, as DNA: TGTGCCAGCAGTGAAACAGCCCTTGATCAGCCCCAGCATTTT. The chain recombines TRBV6-1 with TRBJ1-5; D gene unclear. Per germline, CDR1 MNHNS and CDR2 SASEGT. The CDR3 runs 14 residues. Trimming removed 2 bases at V and 5 bases at J, with 10 bases between.

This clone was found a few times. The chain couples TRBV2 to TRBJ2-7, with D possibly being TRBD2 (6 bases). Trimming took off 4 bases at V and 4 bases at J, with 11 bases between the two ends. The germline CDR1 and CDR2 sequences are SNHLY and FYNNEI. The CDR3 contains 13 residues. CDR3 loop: CASSGGVVYEQYF. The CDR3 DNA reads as TGTGCCAGCAGTGGGGGGGTCGTTTACGAGCAGTACTTC.

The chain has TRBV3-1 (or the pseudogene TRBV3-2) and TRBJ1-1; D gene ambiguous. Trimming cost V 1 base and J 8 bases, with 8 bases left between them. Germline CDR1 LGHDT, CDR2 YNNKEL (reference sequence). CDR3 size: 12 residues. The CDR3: CASSQVPLEAFF. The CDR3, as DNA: TGTGCCAGCAGCCAAGTCCCATTGGAAGCTTTCTTT.

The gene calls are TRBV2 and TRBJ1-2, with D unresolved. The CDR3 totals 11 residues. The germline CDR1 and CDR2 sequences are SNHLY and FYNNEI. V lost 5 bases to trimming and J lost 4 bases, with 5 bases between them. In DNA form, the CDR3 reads TGTGCCAGCAGTCCGAGCTATGGCTACACCTTC. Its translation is CASSPSYGYTF.

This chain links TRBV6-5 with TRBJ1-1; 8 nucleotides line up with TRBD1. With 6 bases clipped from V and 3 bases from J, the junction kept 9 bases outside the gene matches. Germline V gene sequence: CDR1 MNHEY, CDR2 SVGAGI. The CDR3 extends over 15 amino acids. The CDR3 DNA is TGTGCCAGCAGCGATACGATGGACAGGGACACTGAAGCTTTCTTT. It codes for CASSDTMDRDTEAFF.

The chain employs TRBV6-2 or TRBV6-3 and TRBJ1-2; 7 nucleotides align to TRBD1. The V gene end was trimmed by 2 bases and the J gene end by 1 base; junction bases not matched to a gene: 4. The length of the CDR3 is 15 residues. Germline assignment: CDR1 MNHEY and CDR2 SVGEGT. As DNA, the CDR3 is TGTGCCAGCAGTTACGCCGGGACAGATAACTATGGCTACACCTTC. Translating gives CASSYAGTDNYGYTF.

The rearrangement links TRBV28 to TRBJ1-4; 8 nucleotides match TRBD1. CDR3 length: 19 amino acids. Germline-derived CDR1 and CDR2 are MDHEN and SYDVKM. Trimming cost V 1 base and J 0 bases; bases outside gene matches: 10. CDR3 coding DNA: TGTGCCAGCAGTTTATACGACAGGGGTGGGCGGGCAACTAATGAAAAACTGTTTTTT. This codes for CASSLYDRGGRATNEKLFF.

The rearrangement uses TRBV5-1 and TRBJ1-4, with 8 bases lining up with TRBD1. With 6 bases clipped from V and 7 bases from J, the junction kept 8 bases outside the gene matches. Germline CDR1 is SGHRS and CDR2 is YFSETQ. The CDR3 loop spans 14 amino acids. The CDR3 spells CASTPTGVREKLFF. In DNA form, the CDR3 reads TGCGCCAGCACCCCGACAGGGGTTCGTGAAAAACTGTTTTTT. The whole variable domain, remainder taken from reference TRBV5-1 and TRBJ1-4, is KAGVTQTPRYLIKTRGQQVTLSCSPISGHRSVSWYQQTPGQGLQFLFEYFSETQRNKGNFPGRFSGRQFSNSRSEMNVSTLELGDSALYLCASTPTGVREKLFFGSGTQLSVL.

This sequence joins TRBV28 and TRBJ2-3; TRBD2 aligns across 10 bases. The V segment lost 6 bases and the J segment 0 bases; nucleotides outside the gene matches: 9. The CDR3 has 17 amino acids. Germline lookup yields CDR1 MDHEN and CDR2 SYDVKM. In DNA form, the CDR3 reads TGTGCCAGCAGCGGACCGGGACTAGCGCCTAGCACAGATACGCAGTATTTT. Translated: CASSGPGLAPSTDTQYF.

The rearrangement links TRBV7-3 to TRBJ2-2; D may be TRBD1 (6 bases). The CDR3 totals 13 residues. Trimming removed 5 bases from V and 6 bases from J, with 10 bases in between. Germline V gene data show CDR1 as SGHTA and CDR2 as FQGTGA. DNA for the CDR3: TGTGCCAGCAGCACAGGGCTAGCCGGGGAGCTGTTTTTT. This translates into CASSTGLAGELFF. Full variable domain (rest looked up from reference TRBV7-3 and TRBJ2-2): GAGVSQTPSNKVTEKGKYVELRCDPISGHTALYWYRQSLGQGPEFLIYFQGTGAADDSGLPNDRFFAVRPEGSVSTLKIQRTERGDSAVYLCASSTGLAGELFFGEGSRLTVL.

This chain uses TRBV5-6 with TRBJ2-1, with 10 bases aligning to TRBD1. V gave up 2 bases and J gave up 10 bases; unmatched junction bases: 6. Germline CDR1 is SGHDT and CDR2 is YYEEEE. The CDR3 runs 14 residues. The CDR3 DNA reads TGTGCCAGCAGCTTCTGGGACAGGGGAGGGGAGCAGTTCTTC. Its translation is CASSFWDRGGEQFF.

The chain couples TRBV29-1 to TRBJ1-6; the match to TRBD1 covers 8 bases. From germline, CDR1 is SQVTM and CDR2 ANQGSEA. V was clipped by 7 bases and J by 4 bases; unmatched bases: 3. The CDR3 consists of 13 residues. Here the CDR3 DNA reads TGCAGCGGGAGGACAGGGTATAATTCACCCCTCCACTTT. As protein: CSGRTGYNSPLHF.

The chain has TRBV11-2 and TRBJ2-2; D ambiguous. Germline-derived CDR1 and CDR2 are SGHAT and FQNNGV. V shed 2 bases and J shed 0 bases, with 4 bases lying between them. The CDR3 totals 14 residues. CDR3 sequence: CASSLISNTGELFF. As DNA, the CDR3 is TGTGCCAGCAGCTTAATATCGAACACCGGGGAGCTGTTTTTT.

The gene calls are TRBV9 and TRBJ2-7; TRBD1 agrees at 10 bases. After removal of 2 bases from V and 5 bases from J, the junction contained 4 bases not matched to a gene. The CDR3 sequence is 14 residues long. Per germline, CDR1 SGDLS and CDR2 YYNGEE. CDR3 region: CASSVGQGTHEQYF. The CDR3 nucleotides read TGTGCCAGCAGCGTGGGACAGGGGACGCACGAGCAGTACTTC.

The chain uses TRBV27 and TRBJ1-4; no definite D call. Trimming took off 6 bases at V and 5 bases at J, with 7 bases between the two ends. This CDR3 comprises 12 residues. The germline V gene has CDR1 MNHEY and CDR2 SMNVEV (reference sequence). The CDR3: CASSRWNEKLFF. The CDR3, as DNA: TGTGCCAGCAGCCGGTGGAATGAAAAACTGTTTTTT.